This TCR beta chain was sequenced during a study of cytomegalovirus exposure and HLA in healthy donors. In the study overall: One earlier analysis, a look at around 170 million T cells, found some 100 million unique TCR beta sequences. Regarding the study as a whole: TRBV6-2, TRBV6-3 and other indistinguishable V segments were excluded. Within an earlier analysis, most TCR beta V segments proved productive either about 90% or about 30% of the time.

Germline V gene data show CDR1 as SGHDT and CDR2 as YYEEEE. Trimming took 0 bases from V and 7 from J; bases not matched to a gene: 10. This CDR3 spans 18 amino acids. On this clone: Its antigen is as yet unknown.

Use of 60 Vbeta and 13 Jbeta primers characterized the PCR. Sequenced by immunoSEQ multiplex PCR; TCRdb stores in-frame clones only, minus some. Of 150,000 to 200,000 clones in the sample, about three quarters were seen once. V is TRBV5-6 and J is TRBJ1-6; 10 bases map to TRBD1. This receptor was identified in a female donor in good health and CMV-seronegative. Material: PBMCs. The CDR3 reads CASSLAYGQGVTNSPLHF. DNA for the CDR3: TGTGCCAGCAGCTTGGCTTACGGACAGGGGGTAACGAATTCACCCCTCCACTTT.